This T cell receptor (beta chain) was retrieved from a study of T cells in tuberculosis. Study-level background: The T cells targeted glucose monomycolate, a mycobacterial lipid, via CD1B. This South African cohort compared adolescents with or without latent tuberculosis against adults with active tuberculosis. Samples predate treatment or fall within its first 7 days.

V was pared by 2 bases and J by 2 bases, with 4 bases of the junction left unmatched. This CDR3 contains 16 residues. Germline V gene sequence: CDR1 MNHEY, CDR2 SVGAGI. Time point here: new active TB diagnosis, blood taken before or within 7 days of starting treatment. Findings of the study overall: Selection depended on which cryopreserved specimens were available.

Notes on this clone: Its antigen is unknown.

Clones were sequenced by immunoSEQ multiplex PCR, and TCRdb holds only the in-frame ones, with some missing. Of around 23,000 clones listed, around 82% are singletons. The chain is built from TRBV6-5 and TRBJ2-2; 8 bases match TRBD2. The TCR was taken from an adult with tuberculosis. Sequenced here: PBMCs, sampled at tuberculosis diagnosis. This chain's CDR3 is CASSYLSGRNTGELFF. CDR3 DNA: TGTGCCAGCAGTTACCTCAGCGGGAGAAACACCGGGGAGCTGTTTTTT.